The rows below give T cell receptor beta chains drawn from one sample of a study of radiation and T cells in renal cell carcinoma. The table came from immunoSEQ multiplex PCR; TCRdb's copy has only in-frame clones and leaves some out. The table records roughly 53,000 clones, approximately 80% of them present only once. The sample consisted of blood, taken from a patient whose treatment included radiotherapy and nephrectomy. The receptors come from a woman in her sixties or seventies with renal cell carcinoma. CDR3s include the opening cysteine and the closing phenylalanine or tryptophan. Fields, in order: V gene, D gene, clone size, J gene, CDR3 protein, CDR3 DNA. A D gene is named only where the DNA matches it firmly. Size is stated for part of the rows, as once, few or many counts, or as a class when the clone is expanded.

TRBV7-9	NA	NA	TRBJ1-2	CASSLGGGRNYGYTF	TGTGCCAGCAGCTTGGGGGGTGGACGCAACTATGGCTACACCTTC
TRBV6-5	NA	few	TRBJ2-3	CASSTGVGADTQYF	TGTGCCAGCAGTACAGGCGTCGGGGCAGATACGCAGTATTTT
TRBV19	TRBD1	NA	TRBJ1-2	CASSRGTNYGYTF	TGTGCCAGCAGCAGGGGGACTAACTATGGCTACACCTTC
TRBV5-1	TRBD1	once	TRBJ1-1	CASSWNLPGQGTNTEAFF	TGCGCCAGCAGCTGGAATTTACCGGGACAGGGAACGAACACTGAAGCTTTCTTT
TRBV6-5	TRBD2	NA	TRBJ2-5	CASSYRLAGEETQYF	TGTGCCAGCAGTTACCGACTAGCGGGGGAGGAGACCCAGTACTTC
TRBV7-3	NA	NA	TRBJ2-5	CASSLSGGRQTQYF	TGTGCCAGCAGCTTAAGTGGAGGCAGGCAGACCCAGTACTTC
TRBV7-2	NA	NA	TRBJ2-7	CASSLAPGSYEQYF	TGTGCCAGCAGCTTAGCCCCGGGCTCCTACGAGCAGTACTTC
TRBV5-1	NA	few	TRBJ1-4	CASSTRYRGSENEKLFF	TGCGCCAGCAGCACGAGATACCGAGGGAGCGAAAATGAAAAACTGTTTTTT
TRBV5-1	NA	NA	TRBJ2-5	CASSLSRGGETQYF	TGCGCCAGCAGCTTGAGCCGGGGAGGCGAGACCCAGTACTTC
TRBV20-1	TRBD1	NA	TRBJ1-2	CSAGPRDRVF	TGCAGTGCTGGGCCCCGGGACAGAGTCTTC
TRBV9	NA	NA	TRBJ1-1	CASSAGTRNTEAFF	TGTGCCAGCAGCGCTGGGACACGGAACACTGAAGCTTTCTTT
TRBV2	NA	NA	TRBJ1-4	CASNTDTGNEKLFF	TGTGCCAGCAACACGGACACAGGGAATGAAAAACTGTTTTTT
TRBV5-4	TRBD1	few	TRBJ2-3	CASSSDRGVRTEQYF	TGTGCCAGCAGCTCAGACAGGGGAGTGAGGACCGAGCAGTATTTT
TRBV7-6	NA	NA	TRBJ2-7	CASSQGHGYEQYF	TGTGCCAGCAGCCAGGGACACGGTTACGAGCAGTACTTC
TRBV2	NA	once	TRBJ2-1	CATRDDHGNPLFF	TGTGCCACCCGAGATGACCACGGGAACCCGTTGTTCTTC
TRBV4-3	NA	NA	TRBJ2-3	CASSQGGHPTDTQYF	TGCGCCAGCAGCCAAGGGGGTCACCCCACAGATACGCAGTATTTT
TRBV12-5	TRBD2	NA	TRBJ2-1	CASGALAGVSNEQFF	TGTGCTAGTGGTGCACTAGCGGGAGTATCTAATGAGCAGTTCTTC
TRBV29-1	TRBD1	NA	TRBJ1-2	CSVDLDRNYGYTF	TGCAGCGTGGACCTGGACAGGAACTATGGCTACACCTTC
TRBV29-1	TRBD2	NA	TRBJ2-2	CSVEDLAGGPGELFF	TGCAGCGTTGAAGATCTCGCGGGGGGCCCCGGGGAGCTGTTTTTT
TRBV7-9	NA	NA	TRBJ2-5	CASSLVQQQETQYF	TGTGCCAGCAGCTTAGTGCAACAGCAAGAGACCCAGTACTTC
TRBV6-6	NA	NA	TRBJ2-1	CASSYHDGNEQFF	TGTGCCAGCAGTTACCACGACGGCAATGAGCAGTTCTTC
TRBV2	TRBD1	NA	TRBJ2-7	CASRRQGQTYEQYF	TGTGCCAGCAGGCGACAGGGCCAGACCTACGAGCAGTACTTC
TRBV7-9	NA	NA	TRBJ1-5	CASSVGGTVQPQHF	TGTGCCAGCAGCGTAGGGGGAACGGTTCAGCCCCAGCATTTT
TRBV11-3	TRBD2	once	TRBJ2-1	CASRAGGSSYNEQFF	TGTGCCAGCAGGGCGGGAGGCAGCTCCTACAATGAGCAGTTCTTC
TRBV11-2	NA	NA	TRBJ2-4	CASSLEQGKGGIQYF	TGTGCCAGCAGCTTAGAACAGGGAAAAGGTGGCATTCAGTACTTC
TRBV6-4	NA	NA	TRBJ2-2	CASKTSRNTGELFF	TGTGCCAGCAAAACGTCAAGGAACACCGGGGAGCTGTTTTTT
TRBV6-6	NA	NA	TRBJ1-1	CASSLKNTEAFF	TGTGCCAGCAGCCTAAAGAACACTGAAGCTTTCTTT
TRBV20-1	TRBD1	NA	TRBJ2-5	CSARPPQGTYF	TGCAGTGCCCGTCCCCCACAGGGGACGTACTTC
TRBV29-1	NA	NA	TRBJ1-2	CSVEYGIGYTF	TGCAGCGTTGAGTACGGGATCGGCTACACCTTC
TRBV9	TRBD1	NA	TRBJ1-2	CASSARTGGHGYTF	TGTGCCAGCAGCGCCCGGACAGGGGGACATGGCTACACCTTC
TRBV5-6	TRBD1	NA	TRBJ2-5	CASSLDRGWQETQYF	TGTGCCAGCAGCTTGGACAGGGGGTGGCAAGAGACCCAGTACTTC
TRBV7-2	NA	NA	TRBJ2-7	CASSAWVTYEQYF	TGTGCCAGCAGCGCCTGGGTTACCTACGAGCAGTACTTC
TRBV6-6	TRBD1	NA	TRBJ2-2	CASSWDRVDTGELFF	TGTGCCAGCAGTTGGGACAGGGTGGACACCGGGGAGCTGTTTTTT